One and the same sample provided the 16 T cell receptor beta chains below, sequenced in a study of T cells in Graves' hyperthyroidism and ophthalmopathy. The investigators amplified TCR beta CDR3 regions from RNA transcripts. During a first-round RT-PCR of the TCR CDR3, the HTBI primer set was used. Each CDR3 protein gets one entry after TCRdb re-called the multiplex PCR reads with MiXCR. The table includes about 550,000 distinct CDR3 sequences, about a fifth detected once. Specimen: blood. The receptor source for this set is a man aged 18 to 29 with Graves' hyperthyroidism.

V is TRBV6-5 and J is TRBJ1-2, with no clear D. Germline CDR1 and CDR2: MNHEY and SVGAGI. The CDR3 extends over 14 amino acids. V was cut by 0 bases and J by 3 bases, with 8 bases left in between. The CDR3 DNA is TGTGCCAGCAGTTACTCGAATAGCTACTATGGCTACACCTTC. Protein sequence: CASSYSNSYYGYTF.

The gene calls are TRBV19 and TRBJ1-1; the D is unclear. The CDR3 is 13 amino acids. Germline CDR1 is LNHDA and CDR2 is SQIVND (reference sequence). Trimming took off 5 bases at V and 4 bases at J, with 11 bases between the two ends. CDR3 loop: CASSVPGFTEAFF. As DNA, the CDR3 is TGTGCCAGTAGTGTACCAGGCTTCACTGAAGCTTTCTTT. The full variable domain, completed using reference TRBV19 and TRBJ1-1, is DGGITQSPKYLFRKEGQNVTLSCEQNLNHDAMYWYRQDPGQGLRLIYYSQIVNDFQKGDIAEGYSVSREKKESFPLTVTSAQKNPTAFYLCASSVPGFTEAFFGQGTRLTVV.

This clonotype was seen ten or more times. The CDR3: CASRRGTNQPQHF. In nucleotides, the CDR3 is TGTGCCAGCAGACGAGGGACTAATCAGCCCCAGCATTTT. The chain couples TRBV12-3 or TRBV12-4 to TRBJ1-5, with D tentatively TRBD1 (5 bases). This CDR3 spans 13 amino acids. Trimming stripped 6 bases from V and 4 bases from J, with 10 bases between.

Comment on this clonotype: Just one base apart from a much larger clone, this may be a read error. The chain recombines TRBV20-1 with TRBJ1-2, with 12 bases matching TRBD1. Unmatched junction bases numbered 8, after V lost 0 bases and J lost 6 bases. Germline V gene sequence: CDR1 DFQATT, CDR2 SNEGSKA (reference sequence). CDR3 length equals 16 residues. In DNA form, the CDR3 reads TGCAGTGCTAGAGATGGGGGACAGGGGGCGGACGATGGCTACACCTTC. This codes for CSARDGGQGADDGYTF.

This clonotype was seen ten or more times. The rearrangement joins TRBV6-1 to TRBJ1-1, with TRBD1 matching 8 bases. CDR1 is MNHNS, CDR2 SASEGT, per germline. The CDR3 has 14 residues. The J segment lost 7 bases and the V segment lost 5 bases, leaving 9 bases of the junction unmatched. For the CDR3, the DNA is TGTGCCAGCAGTAGGGGACAGGCGGTAGGTGAAGCTTTCTTT. Amino acids: CASSRGQAVGEAFF.

The chain combines TRBV7-8 with TRBJ2-5, with D perhaps TRBD2 (5 bases). With 1 base removed from V and 7 bases from J, the gap between germline ends came to 16 bases. Germline loops: CDR1 SGHVS, CDR2 FQNEAQ. CDR3 length: 15 residues. CDR3: CASSLERLLGRTQYF. CDR3 sequence (DNA): TGTGCCAGCAGCTTAGAAAGACTATTGGGGAGGACCCAGTACTTC.

There are many counts of this clonotype. The gene calls are TRBV12-3 or TRBV12-4 and TRBJ1-5; D not resolved. The CDR3 totals 14 residues. Trimming left V 6 bases short and J 2 bases short, with 11 bases between. CDR3 DNA sequence: TGTGCCAGCAGCCAAGGTAGGGGCAATCAGCCCCAGCATTTT. Its translation is CASSQGRGNQPQHF.

This clonotype was seen a few times. Compared with germline, one end of the junction differs, possibly owing to a read error. The V gene is TRBV12-3 or TRBV12-4, the J gene TRBJ2-4; the D gene is possibly TRBD1 (6 bases). CDR3 size: 14 residues. CDR3 region: CASSLSGGVNIKYF. In DNA, the CDR3 is TGTGCCAGCAGCCTGTCTGGGGGCGTAAACATTAAGTACTTC.

This clonotype was observed at least ten times. The rearrangement links TRBV20-1 to TRBJ1-5; D is undetermined. This CDR3 is built from 12 residues. Germline CDR1 DFQATT, CDR2 SNEGSKA (reference sequence). V lost 6 bases to trimming and J lost 3 bases, with 9 bases between them. The CDR3 sequence: CSAGRFNQPQHF. DNA for the CDR3: TGCAGTGCCGGACGATTCAATCAGCCCCAGCATTTT.

This clonotype was counted between two and nine times. This sequence joins TRBV28 and TRBJ2-7; tentative D call: TRBD2 (6 bases). This CDR3 contains 16 residues. CDR1 is MDHEN and CDR2 is SYDVKM in the germline V gene. V was pared by 3 bases and J by 2 bases, with 17 bases between. The CDR3 spells CASSLGGLGNPYEQYF. For the CDR3, the DNA is TGTGCCAGCAGTTTGGGGGGACTGGGGAACCCCTACGAGCAGTACTTC. Complete variable domain (other parts from reference TRBV28 and TRBJ2-7): DVKVTQSSRYLVKRTGEKVFLECVQDMDHENMFWYRQDPGLGLRLIYFSYDVKMKEKGDIPEGYSVSREKKERFSLILESASTNQTSMYLCASSLGGLGNPYEQYFGPGTRLTVT.

This clonotype occurred many times. The rearrangement joins TRBV12-3 or TRBV12-4 to TRBJ2-7; a possible D gene is TRBD2 (6 bases). The CDR3 runs 13 residues. Deletions cut 7 bases from V and 8 bases from J, with 18 bases between. CDR3 sequence (DNA): TGTGCCAGCACCGTGGGGTTTGCGGGGAAGCAGTACTTC. Translation gives CASTVGFAGKQYF.

The V and J genes are TRBV18 and TRBJ1-1; the D is unclear. Germline CDR1 is KGHSH and CDR2 is LQKENI. The germline V and J ends were trimmed by 6 bases and 6 bases, with 14 bases remaining between them. CDR3 length equals 13 residues. CDR3 coding DNA: TGTGCCAGCTCGACCAGTCCTACATCTGAAGCTTTCTTT. This sequence encodes CASSTSPTSEAFF.

The CDR3 nucleotides read TGTGCCTCAGGAGCACACGGATTCACCGGGGAGCTGTTTTTT. Amino acid sequence: CASGAHGFTGELFF. This chain joins TRBV12-3 or TRBV12-4 and TRBJ2-2; D is unclear. This CDR3 region has 14 residues. V was shortened by 11 bases and J by 4 bases, with 17 bases between the two germline ends.

This clonotype was counted ten times or more. The chain recombines TRBV28 with TRBJ1-5; no clear D gene. Germline values: CDR1 MDHEN, CDR2 SYDVKM. This CDR3 comprises 12 residues. V was cut by 6 bases and J by 5 bases, with 8 bases left in between. CDR3 residues: CASRIGDQPQHF. In nucleotides, the CDR3 is TGTGCCAGCAGAATAGGAGATCAGCCCCAGCATTTT.

This rearrangement joins TRBV2 to TRBJ1-2; D is unclear. With 0 bases removed from V and 6 bases from J, the gap between germline ends came to 8 bases. There are 13 residues in the CDR3. From germline, CDR1 is SNHLY and CDR2 FYNNEI. The CDR3: CASSEASVDGYTF. In nucleotides, the CDR3 is TGTGCCAGCAGTGAAGCTTCAGTGGATGGCTACACCTTC.

This clonotype occurred many times. The chain combines TRBV28 with TRBJ1-5, with D tentatively TRBD1 (5 bases). Germline V lookup: CDR1 MDHEN, CDR2 SYDVKM. The CDR3 covers 12 residues. Trimming cost V 4 bases and J 9 bases, with 10 bases left between them. This CDR3 reads CASSWAGTPQHF. DNA for the CDR3: TGTGCCAGCAGTTGGGCAGGGACGCCCCAGCATTTT. The full variable domain, in which reference TRBV28 and TRBJ1-5 provide the parts outside the CDR3, is DVKVTQSSRYLVKRTGEKVFLECVQDMDHENMFWYRQDPGLGLRLIYFSYDVKMKEKGDIPEGYSVSREKKERFSLILESASTNQTSMYLCASSWAGTPQHFGDGTRLSIL.